The 13 T cell receptor beta chains below all came from one sample that was sequenced in a study of tumor-infiltrating lymphocytes in oesophageal squamous cell carcinoma listed by TCRdb under 2016. The library relied on PCR. TCRdb lists the instrument as Illumina HiSeq 2000. The public reads were quality trimmed at Q25 with fastp and then assembled into clones with MiXCR by TCRdb, keeping productive beta chains. Identical CDR3 proteins give one entry, which carries the most common genes and DNA. Counted in this sample were under 25,000 distinct CDR3 sequences; 40% of them appeared once. The ten largest clones take up almost 7% of the sample. Input material: blood. All receptors come from a male donor with esophageal squamous cell carcinoma.

The chain links TRBV7-2 to TRBJ2-5; 7 positions agree with TRBD1. The J call is uncertain, as TRBJ2-1 better fits the DNA end. In germline, CDR1 is SGHTA, CDR2 FQGNSA. The CDR3 sequence is 13 residues long. In nucleotides, the CDR3 is TGTGCCAGCAGCCGGGGACAGACCTACGAGCAGTTCTTC. It encodes CASSRGQTYEQFF.

DNA of the CDR3: TGTGCCAGCAGCCCCGGCGCTGGGGGAATTTCCTCTGGAAACACCATATATTTT. Protein product: CASSPGAGGISSGNTIYF. V is TRBV7-2 and J is TRBJ1-3, with D tentatively TRBD1 (5 bases). V lost 5 bases and J 0 bases, leaving 20 bases between the germline ends. Germline loops: CDR1 SGHTA, CDR2 FQGNSA. This CDR3 has 18 residues.

Many counts were recorded for this clonotype. Here the CDR3 reads CASRLGGLGNTIYF. CDR3 DNA: TGTGCCAGCAGATTAGGAGGCCTTGGAAACACCATATATTTT. The genes are TRBV28 and TRBJ1-3; D unresolved. The CDR3 sequence is 14 residues long. Germline CDR1 and CDR2: MDHEN and SYDVKM. V shed 6 bases and J shed 3 bases, with 12 bases lying between them.

This clonotype was seen a single time. The rearrangement uses TRBV7-2 and TRBJ2-4; 14 positions agree with TRBD2. Germline values: CDR1 SGHTA, CDR2 FQGNSA. The V and J ends lost 6 bases and 8 bases, in that order; junction bases with no gene match: 3. The CDR3 has 14 residues. The CDR3 sequence is CASRKTSGRDIQYF. CDR3 coding DNA: TGTGCCAGCAGGAAGACTAGCGGGAGGGACATTCAGTACTTC.

This clonotype occurred a few times. J is TRBJ1-1 and V is TRBV5-4, with a weak D call TRBD1 (6 bases). The V gene's germline CDR1 is SGHNT and CDR2 YYREEE (reference sequence). Trimming removed 0 bases from V and 1 base from J, with 19 bases in between. The CDR3 is 18 amino acids. The CDR3 DNA follows: TGTGCCAGCAGCTTGGGGGGGGGGGTTGGGGGCAAGAACACTGAAGCTTTCTTT. It specifies CASSLGGGVGGKNTEAFF. The whole variable domain, filled in from reference TRBV5-4 and TRBJ1-1, reads ETGVTQSPTHLIKTRGQQVTLRCSSQSGHNTVSWYQQALGQGPQFIFQYYREEENGRGNFPPRFSGLQFPNYSSELNVNALELDDSALYLCASSLGGGVGGKNTEAFFGQGTRLTVV.

This clonotype was detected ten times or more. The gene calls are TRBV12-3 or TRBV12-4 and TRBJ2-5, with D perhaps matching TRBD1 (6 bases). V was shortened by 7 bases and J by 13 bases, with 22 bases between the two germline ends. The CDR3 runs 13 residues. The CDR3 DNA follows: TGTGCCAGCAACTCCTTTTTGACAGGTCCGGCGTACTTC. This codes for CASNSFLTGPAYF.

The sample holds a few counts of this clonotype. The chain employs TRBV28 and TRBJ2-1; no reliable D call. The ends were cut back, 5 bases at V and 10 bases at J, with 15 bases in the middle. CDR1 is MDHEN, CDR2 SYDVKM, per germline. This CDR3 is built from 13 residues. In nucleotides, the CDR3 is TGTGCCAGCAGTGGCAGTCTCTCCTACGAGCAGTTCTTC. Its protein is CASSGSLSYEQFF.

This clonotype has only a few counts. This sequence joins TRBV5-8 and TRBJ1-5; D remains unclear. The CDR3 loop spans 16 amino acids. Germline V gene data show CDR1 as SGHTS and CDR2 as YDEGEE. V was pared by 1 base and J by 3 bases, with 14 bases between. The CDR3 protein is CASSLMLVSLNQPQHF. CDR3 coding DNA: TGTGCCAGCAGCTTGATGTTGGTCAGCCTCAATCAGCCCCAGCATTTT.

Many counts were recorded for this clonotype. The V and J genes are TRBV11-2 and TRBJ2-6; 11 nucleotides align to TRBD1. Germline values: CDR1 SGHAT, CDR2 FQNNGV. Unmatched junction bases numbered 5, after V lost 4 bases and J lost 0 bases. The CDR3 loop spans 18 amino acids. The CDR3 sequence is CASSSGQGGLSGANVLTF. The CDR3 nucleotides are TGTGCCAGCAGCTCGGGACAGGGGGGACTCTCTGGGGCCAACGTCCTGACTTTC.

This clonotype has at least ten counts. The chain uses TRBV18 and TRBJ2-2, with 12 bases lining up with TRBD2. The CDR3 sequence is 17 residues long. Germline values: CDR1 KGHSH, CDR2 LQKENI. V was pared by 4 bases and J by 6 bases, with 9 bases of the junction left unmatched. The CDR3 sequence is CASSLRLAGVFAGELFF. The CDR3 nucleotides read TGTGCCAGCTCACTAAGACTAGCGGGAGTCTTCGCCGGGGAGCTGTTTTTT.

This clonotype is judged medium-sized. This chain joins TRBV7-3 and TRBJ2-1, with D perhaps matching TRBD1 or TRBD2 (5 bases each). Per the germline V gene, CDR1 is SGHTA and CDR2 is FQGTGA. V was trimmed by 2 bases and J by 4 bases, leaving 18 bases between them. This CDR3 is built from 17 residues. Here the CDR3 DNA reads TGTGCCAGCAGCTTATTCCCCGGGACCCCTATATACAATGAGCAGTTCTTC. Encoded protein: CASSLFPGTPIYNEQFF.

This sequence joins TRBV7-6 and TRBJ2-5; the D call may be TRBD1 or TRBD2 (5 bases each). The J call may not be correct, given that the DNA end is closer to TRBJ2-1. Germline CDR1 is SGHVS and CDR2 is FNYEAQ. The CDR3 consists of 12 residues. CDR3 coding DNA: TGTGCCAGCAGCTTAGGTGGGACTGAGCAGTTCTTC. Protein product: CASSLGGTEQFF.

As to this clonotype: A much larger clone lies a single base off, so this may be a read error. The CDR3 loop reads CASLSGGDGETQYF. CDR3 nucleotides: TGTGCCAGCCTTAGCGGGGGGGATGGAGAGACCCAGTACTTC. This chain connects TRBV2 to TRBJ2-5, with TRBD2 identical over 11 bases. This CDR3 contains 14 residues. V lost 8 bases and J lost 4; bases outside the gene matches: 6. Germline CDR1 SNHLY, CDR2 FYNNEI.